This is a list of T cell receptor beta chains from one sample in a study of blood T cells in healthy people across ages. TCRdb re-called the 5' RACE reads through MiXCR, storing one row per CDR3 protein. The sample has approximately 810,000 distinct CDR3 sequences, under 35% seen once. Sequencing input: blood. Source of these receptors: a woman of 80 years or more in good health. Each CDR3 is given with its conserved first and last residue.

>TRBJ2-5|TRBV7-2
CASSFSVEETQYF
>TRBJ1-1|TRBV6-6
CASSYTWGPNTEAFF
>TRBJ2-1|TRBV7-9
CASSGPGGYRQFF
>TRBJ2-5|TRBV6-5
CASSYGQAETQYF
>TRBJ1-1|TRBV20-1
CSATFQGNTEAFF
>TRBJ2-1|TRBV3-1
CASSQDLGRWEQFF
>TRBJ1-5|TRBV12-3/TRBV12-4
CASGRGSNQPQHF
>TRBJ2-1|TRBV29-1
CSVAGLAAPREQFF
>TRBJ2-1|TRBV29-1
CSVISVDRFF
>TRBJ2-2|TRBV9
CASSVAAGGPAGELFF
>TRBJ1-1|TRBV29-1
CSVGTVRTEAFF
>TRBJ2-3|TRBV6-1
CASSEELLSSTDTQYF
>TRBJ2-7|TRBV28
CASSPYGTGGYYEQYF
>TRBJ1-5|TRBV28
CASSSGGKNQPQHF
>TRBJ2-2|TRBV5-6
CASSFGVATTGELFF
>TRBJ2-3|TRBV7-2
CASSPGTTDTQYF
>TRBJ1-3|TRBV7-9
CASSLWRQNIYSGNTIYF
>TRBJ2-5|TRBV7-2
CASSPWGGKTQYF
>TRBJ1-4|TRBV4-3
CASSQDLGRPIGKLFF
>TRBJ1-3|TRBV20-1
CSARDPSRTDGNTIYF
>TRBJ2-4|TRBV7-2
CASSSSLPFQYF
>TRBJ2-7|TRBV7-2
CASSFRLPVSNEQYF
>TRBJ2-4|TRBV20-1
CSASSGAPKNIQYF
>TRBJ1-2|TRBV12-3/TRBV12-4
CASTRQGNYGYTF
>TRBJ1-1|TRBV7-2
CASSFARALNTEAFF
>TRBJ2-3|TRBV5-1
CASSFRTGGMIDTRYF
>-|TRBV20-1
CSARTLAGDSYNEQYF
>TRBJ2-3|TRBV11-2
CASSLDRYGSTDTQYF
>TRBJ2-1|TRBV20-1
CSAPDRGYSYNEQFF
>TRBJ2-2|TRBV9
CASSVTAGQGPTGELFF
>TRBJ1-2|TRBV28
CASAINYGYTF
>TRBJ2-6|TRBV5-1
CASSKQAPANVLTF
>TRBJ1-1|TRBV28
CASRSRQSNTEAFF
>TRBJ2-6|TRBV7-9
CASSLGAGWSSGANVLTF
>TRBJ2-3|TRBV7-2
CASSFVGRDTQYF
>TRBJ2-5|TRBV16
CASNSGGETRYF
>TRBJ2-5|TRBV18
CASSPPGQQETQYF
>TRBJ2-3|TRBV27
CASSNRGLSTDTQYF
>TRBJ2-5|TRBV6-2/TRBV6-3
CVSIKEQGEWDEQYF
>TRBJ2-5|TRBV4-1
CASSQVGTGQETQYF
>TRBJ1-6|TRBV6-2/TRBV6-3
CASSYSGLFNSPLHF
>TRBJ1-2|TRBV29-1
CSVEEGGVVRTF
>TRBJ2-7|TRBV12-3/TRBV12-4
CASSFMLNPSYEQYF
>TRBJ2-1|TRBV5-1
CASSVRTSGGNEQFF